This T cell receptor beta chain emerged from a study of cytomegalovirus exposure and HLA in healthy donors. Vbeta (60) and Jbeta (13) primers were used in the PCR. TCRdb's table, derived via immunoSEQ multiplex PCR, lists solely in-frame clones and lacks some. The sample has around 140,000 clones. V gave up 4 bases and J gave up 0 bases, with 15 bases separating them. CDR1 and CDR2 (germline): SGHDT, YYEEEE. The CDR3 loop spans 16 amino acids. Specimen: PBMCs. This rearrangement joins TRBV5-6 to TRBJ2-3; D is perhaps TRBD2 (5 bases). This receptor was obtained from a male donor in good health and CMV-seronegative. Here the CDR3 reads CASSQSWTYSTDTQYF. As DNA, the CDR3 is TGTGCCAGCAGCCAGTCCTGGACTTATAGCACAGATACGCAGTATTTT.